The rows below give T cell receptor beta chains drawn from one sample of a study of control samples from healthy donors and cancer patients. Only in-frame clones appear in the TCRdb table, and some are missing; sequencing was by immunoSEQ multiplex PCR. The repertoire holds 140,000 or so clones, with over 90% as singletons. Material: PBMCs. These receptors all stem from a man between 60 and 75 years old with colorectal cancer. The CDR3 runs from the conserved cysteine through the conserved F or W. D genes are given only for firm matches. Clone size is not always given. Where it is, it says once, few, many or a class for expanded clones.

clone_size j_call d_call v_call cdr3_nt cdr3_aa
. TRBJ1-1 TRBD1 TRBV28 TGTGCCAGCAGGTCAGGGGGCGCGGAAGCTTTCTTT CASRSGGAEAFF
once TRBJ2-3 TRBD2 TRBV11-2 TGTGCCAGCAGTTCTCCGGGACTATCTATAACAGATACGCAGTATTTT CASSSPGLSITDTQYF
. TRBJ1-3 . TRBV3-1/TRBV3-2 TGTGCCAGCAGCCCTCCACTGGTAAAAGGAAACACCATATATTTT CASSPPLVKGNTIYF
. TRBJ2-5 TRBD2 TRBV10-3 TGTGCCATCAGTGAGTCGCTAGCGGGGCCGCAAGAGACCCAGTACTTC CAISESLAGPQETQYF
. TRBJ2-3 . TRBV27 TGTGCCAGCGGACCCTGGAGGGGGGGGACAGATACGCAGTATTTT CASGPWRGGTDTQYF
. TRBJ2-7 . TRBV2 TGTGCCAGCAGTGAGGACTTGTCGCCCTCCTACGAGCAGTACTTC CASSEDLSPSYEQYF
. TRBJ1-1 . TRBV5-4 TGTGCCAGCAGCTTTCGAACAGAGCTGAACACTGAAGCTTTCTTT CASSFRTELNTEAFF
. TRBJ2-3 . TRBV6-6 TGTGCCAGCAGTTCGCAGCAAACGGGCGGATATACGCAGTATTTT CASSSQQTGGYTQYF
. TRBJ2-3 . TRBV25-1 TGTGCCAGCAGTGAATGGGAGGATACGCAGTATTTT CASSEWEDTQYF
once TRBJ2-5 . TRBV4-1 TGCGCCAGCAGCCAAGATTTTAGCCAAGAGACCCAGTACTTC CASSQDFSQETQYF
. TRBJ1-2 . TRBV12-3/TRBV12-4 TGTGCCAGCAGCCCGCGTCGGACGTATGGCTACACCTTC CASSPRRTYGYTF
. TRBJ1-2 . TRBV7-2 TGTGCCAGCAGCTTAGCAGCGGGAGGGGAGAACTATGGCTACACCTTC CASSLAAGGENYGYTF
. TRBJ1-6 . TRBV18 TGTGCCAGCTCACCAGGGGGCGGCTATAATTCACCCCTCCACTTT CASSPGGGYNSPLHF
once TRBJ1-5 TRBD1 TRBV9 TGTGCCAGCGGGACAGGGAATAGCAATCAGCCCCAGCATTTT CASGTGNSNQPQHF